Listed below are T cell receptor beta chains from one sample, sequenced in a study of blood T cells in healthy people across ages. TCRdb reprocessed the 5' RACE reads with MiXCR, giving one entry per CDR3 protein. This sample yields over 1,500,000 distinct CDR3 sequences, of which about two fifths are seen a single time; approximately 22% belongs to the top ten. Input material: blood. These receptors were taken from a human donor in good health. The CDR3 runs from the conserved cysteine through the conserved F or W. The D gene is left open where the match is weak. Size values are once, few and many counts, or a class for expanded clones, and some rows have none.

>NA|TRBJ2-7|NA|14|TRBV10-3
CAIRESLQTYEQYF
TGTGCCATCAGGGAAAGTCTGCAAACCTACGAGCAGTACTTC
>TRBD2|TRBJ2-1|NA|16|TRBV7-2
CASSLILAGGLNEQFF
TGTGCCAGCAGCTTAATTCTTGCGGGGGGGCTCAATGAGCAGTTCTTC
>TRBD1|TRBJ2-4|NA|12|TRBV10-3
CAISRDSREQYF
TGTGCCATCAGCCGGGACAGCAGAGAGCAGTACTTC
>NA|TRBJ1-4|few|14|TRBV7-2
CASSLWDTSEKLFF
TGTGCCAGCAGCTTATGGGACACGTCCGAAAAACTGTTTTTT
>NA|TRBJ2-3|many|15|TRBV5-5
CASSFGAPSTDTQYF
TGTGCCAGCAGCTTCGGGGCCCCTAGCACAGATACGCAGTATTTT
>NA|TRBJ2-7|once|13|TRBV27
CASTDIGCCEQYF
TGTGCCAGCACCGATATTGGATGCTGCGAGCAGTACTTC
>TRBD2|TRBJ2-3|NA|15|TRBV10-3
CAIRPSGGSTDTQYF
TGTGCCATCAGGCCTAGCGGGGGGAGCACAGATACGCAGTATTTT
>TRBD1|TRBJ1-1|few|11|TRBV20-1
CSAAGTGEAFF
TGCAGTGCTGCCGGGACAGGTGAAGCTTTCTTT
>TRBD2|TRBJ2-5|few|14|TRBV20-1
CSARTSGGSETQYF
TGCAGTGCCCGAACTAGCGGGGGATCGGAGACCCAGTACTTC
>NA|TRBJ2-5|NA|12|TRBV7-2
CASVGFRETQYF
TGTGCCAGCGTGGGTTTTAGGGAGACCCAGTACTTC
>TRBD1|TRBJ1-2|NA|16|TRBV14
CASSHDIPDRGYGYTF
TGTGCCAGCAGCCACGACATTCCGGACAGGGGCTATGGCTACACCTTC
>TRBD2|TRBJ2-3|few|16|TRBV5-6
CTSSLGKGLAGATQYF
TGTACCAGCAGCTTGGGGAAGGGACTAGCGGGGGCTACGCAGTATTTT
>NA|TRBJ1-5|few|16|TRBV2
CASSGPPGYSNQPQHF
TGTGCCAGCAGTGGTCCCCCAGGCTATAGCAATCAGCCCCAGCATTTT
>TRBD1|TRBJ2-7|many|13|TRBV29-1
CSVADRMTYEQYF
TGCAGCGTTGCGGACAGGATGACCTACGAGCAGTACTTC
>NA|TRBJ1-5|NA|17|TRBV6-1
CASRRTGTAGGNQPQHF
TGTGCCAGCAGACGTACCGGGACCGCAGGTGGAAATCAGCCCCAGCATTTT
>TRBD1|TRBJ1-2|NA|19|TRBV7-2
CASSFTVYRPGQANYGYTF
TGTGCCAGCAGCTTTACCGTTTATCGACCGGGACAGGCTAACTATGGCTACACCTTC
>TRBD2|TRBJ2-5|few|15|TRBV7-2
CASSVGTTVQETQYF
TGTGCCAGCAGCGTTGGGACTACCGTACAAGAGACCCAGTACTTC
>NA|TRBJ2-3|NA|11|TRBV20-1
CSAKPTDTQYF
TGCAGTGCCAAACCCACAGATACGCAGTATTTT
>TRBD1|TRBJ1-1|NA|15|TRBV4-3
CASSFRTGGFTEAFF
TGCGCCAGCAGCTTCCGGACAGGGGGTTTCACTGAAGCTTTCTTT
>NA|TRBJ2-5|NA|14|TRBV6-5
CASSMGLRRETQYF
TGTGCCAGCAGTATGGGGCTTAGGAGGGAGACCCAGTACTTC
>NA|TRBJ1-2|NA|16|TRBV12-3/TRBV12-4
CASSPQVGGRDYGYTF
TGTGCCAGCAGCCCCCAGGTAGGGGGACGAGACTATGGCTACACCTTC
>NA|TRBJ2-7|NA|12|TRBV7-9
CASSSGEAEQYF
TGCGCCAGCAGCTCGGGGGAGGCCGAGCAGTACTTC
>NA|TRBJ1-5|NA|16|TRBV18
CASSPTGPSADQPQHF
TGTGCCAGCTCCCCGACGGGGCCTTCTGCAGATCAGCCCCAGCATTTT
>NA|TRBJ1-1|NA|15|TRBV7-9
CASSPRVRVYTEAFF
TGTGCCAGCAGTCCCCGCGTCAGGGTATACACTGAAGCTTTCTTT
>NA|TRBJ2-5|few|16|TRBV7-2
CASSLGSGEWYETQYF
TGTGCCAGCAGCTTAGGGTCGGGGGAATGGTATGAGACCCAGTACTTC
>TRBD1|TRBJ1-6|NA|15|TRBV12-3/TRBV12-4
CTSSFGQVNNSPLHF
TGTACCAGCAGTTTCGGACAGGTTAATAATTCACCCCTCCACTTT
>NA|TRBJ2-5|NA|14|TRBV20-1
CSAGSGRFRETQYF
TGCAGTGCTGGTAGTGGTAGGTTCCGAGAGACCCAGTACTTC
>NA|TRBJ1-4|NA|16|TRBV11-3
CASSPLTRGGNEKLFF
TGTGCCAGCAGCCCCTTGACCCGGGGTGGAAATGAAAAACTGTTTTTT
>TRBD1|TRBJ2-7|few|16|TRBV20-1
CSASYTQGIRGYEQYF
TGCAGTGCTTCTTATACACAGGGGATCAGGGGCTACGAGCAGTACTTC
>NA|TRBJ1-2|many|10|TRBV7-2
CASSLVGYTF
TGTGCCAGCAGCTTAGTGGGCTACACCTTC
>NA|TRBJ2-7|NA|14|TRBV5-5
CASSFFMSSYEQYF
TGTGCCAGCAGCTTTTTCATGAGCTCCTACGAGCAGTACTTC
>NA|TRBJ2-6|few|17|TRBV6-4
CASSDSGISSGANVLTF
TGTGCCAGCAGTGATTCTGGCATTTCCTCTGGGGCCAACGTCCTGACTTTC
>NA|TRBJ2-7|NA|16|TRBV27
CASSLSQGTYTYEQYF
TGTGCCAGCAGTTTATCGCAGGGGACATATACCTACGAGCAGTACTTC
>NA|TRBJ2-5|NA|13|TRBV7-9
CASQYGSGETQYF
TGTGCCAGCCAATACGGAAGTGGAGAGACCCAGTACTTC
>NA|TRBJ2-7|NA|14|TRBV4-3
CASSQNDGFYEQYF
TGCGCCAGCAGCCAAAATGACGGATTCTACGAGCAGTACTTC
>NA|TRBJ2-6|few|14|TRBV7-9
CASSLDGGANVLTF
TGTGCCAGCAGCTTAGATGGGGGGGCCAACGTCCTGACTTTC
>NA|TRBJ1-2|few|14|TRBV29-1
CSASGSWGYNGYTF
TGCAGCGCTTCAGGGAGTTGGGGGTATAATGGCTACACCTTC
>NA|TRBJ2-3|NA|19|TRBV5-1
CASILKNQGIWESTDTQYF
TGCGCCAGCATCCTAAAGAACCAGGGGATTTGGGAGAGCACAGATACGCAGTATTTT
>NA|TRBJ2-6|NA|13|TRBV5-6
CASSLGLQETLTF
TGTGCCAGCAGCTTGGGCCTACAGGAGACCCTGACTTTC
>NA|TRBJ1-6|NA|15|TRBV9
CASSVGGNFNSPLHF
TGTGCCAGCAGCGTAGGGGGCAACTTTAATTCACCCCTCCACTTT
>NA|TRBJ1-5|few|19|TRBV5-6
CASRKTGSGGYDSNQPQHF
TGTGCCAGCAGAAAAACAGGGTCCGGGGGGTATGATAGCAATCAGCCCCAGCATTTT
>NA|TRBJ1-1|NA|13|TRBV6-1
CASSPRQAIQAFF
TGTGCCAGCAGTCCGCGGCAGGCTATCCAAGCTTTCTTT
>NA|TRBJ2-7|NA|14|TRBV6-6
CASSQGGNTYEQYF
TGTGCCAGCAGTCAGGGGGGGAATACCTACGAGCAGTACTTC
>NA|TRBJ2-1|NA|16|TRBV20-1
CSARDRRGGTYNEQFF
TGCAGTGCTAGAGATCGACGCGGGGGCACATACAATGAGCAGTTCTTC
>NA|TRBJ1-2|few|13|TRBV9
CASSVDARVGYTF
TGTGCCAGCAGCGTAGACGCCAGGGTCGGCTACACCTTC
>NA|TRBJ2-7|NA|14|TRBV7-2
CASSLVTTSYEQYF
TGTGCCAGCAGCTTAGTTACGACCTCCTACGAGCAGTACTTC
>TRBD1|TRBJ2-1|NA|15|TRBV7-2
CASSQNGGQGGTQFF
TGTGCCAGCAGCCAAAATGGGGGACAGGGAGGGACCCAGTTCTTC
>TRBD2|TRBJ2-7|NA|16|TRBV7-2
CASSLLGGTSGDEQYF
TGTGCCAGCAGCTTACTGGGAGGGACCTCCGGGGACGAGCAGTACTTC
>TRBD1|TRBJ2-1|many|15|TRBV9
CASSAGQGRYNEQFF
TGTGCCAGCAGCGCGGGACAGGGGCGCTACAATGAGCAGTTCTTC
>NA|TRBJ2-3|NA|13|TRBV28
CASSFQSSDTQYF
TGTGCCAGCAGTTTCCAGTCATCAGATACGCAGTATTTT
>TRBD1|TRBJ2-1|NA|13|TRBV29-1
CSGGQGRVNEQFF
TGCAGCGGAGGACAGGGGAGGGTCAATGAGCAGTTCTTC
>NA|TRBJ2-3|NA|15|TRBV4-3
CASSPTGYRTDTQYF
TGCGCCAGCAGCCCCACAGGGTACCGTACAGATACGCAATATTTT
>NA|TRBJ2-1|NA|14|TRBV24-1
CATSDLYPYNEQFF
TGTGCCACCAGTGATTTGTACCCCTACAATGAGCAGTTCTTC
>TRBD1|TRBJ2-2|few|18|TRBV6-1
CASGRGTGGNSNTGELFF
TGTGCCAGCGGCCGAGGGACAGGGGGCAATTCGAACACCGGGGAGCTGTTTTTT
>TRBD1|TRBJ1-2|NA|12|TRBV20-1
CSARGQEYGYTF
TGCAGTGCCCGAGGACAGGAGTATGGCTACACCTTC